This T cell receptor beta chain was profiled in a study of blood T cell repertoires in COVID-19. On the study more broadly: The origin of the acute and convalescent COVID-19 samples was the United States, Italy and Spain. T cells, B-cell-depleted T cells, or PBMCs provided the cDNA or gDNA that served as material.

Germline values: CDR1 MNHNY, CDR2 SVGAGI (reference sequence). CDR3 size: 13 residues. J gave up 3 bases and V 6 bases, and 3 bases lay outside the gene matches. As handled by the study authors: Amplification from reference gene primers served as the basis for estimated nucleated cell counts. Assay used: immunoSEQ multiplex PCR; TCRdb lists only in-frame clones, some missing. For V, J and clone size, that table is used; D and trimming come from the DNA. The sample shows tens of thousands of clones, 80% to 90% of them seen only once. Sequences were obtained from peripheral blood. The source of this sequence is a man aged 45-65 years with acute or convalescent COVID-19. V is TRBV6-6 and J is TRBJ1-2, with TRBD1 matching over 8 bases. CDR3 in amino acids: CASSLGQDYGYTF. CDR3 sequence (DNA): TGTGCCAGCAGCCTGGGACAGGACTATGGCTACACCTTC.